The entry below gives a single T cell receptor beta chain sequence along with its context. Its antigen is currently unknown. These data are taken from a study of T cells expressing NK-cell markers. General observations from the study: CD8+ T cells in 5 or 6 donors included dominant NKG2C+ clonotypes at 1.0-7.0%.

As the method of synthesis, 5'RACE template switching with UMIs yielded TCR beta cDNA. Reprocessing the 5' RACE reads, TCRdb reports a single entry for every CDR3 protein and omits DNA. The sample includes 150,000 to 180,000 distinct CDR3 sequences. The CDR3 spans 16 residues. In germline, CDR1 is DFQATT, CDR2 SNEGSKA (reference sequence). This TCR came from a woman between 50 and 59 years old in good health. Sequencing used blood T cells: a sorted CD56 or NKG2C T cell subset, CD4+ or CD8+ T cells, or bulk PBMC T cells (not recorded which). The J gene is TRBJ2-1, the V gene TRBV20-1; lacking DNA, the TRBD2 call made by TCRdb goes unchecked. The CDR3 region is CSATRKEREDWSEQFF.